This TCR beta chain stems from a study of technical replicates of blood from a handful of donors. Assay: immunoSEQ multiplex PCR; the TCRdb copy retains only in-frame clones and omits some. Of some 80,000 clones in the sample, 96% were seen once. V lost 6 bases, J lost 3 bases, and 15 bases lay in between. The CDR3 runs 15 residues. Germline CDR1 reads MDHEN; CDR2 reads SYDVKM. The chain carries TRBV28 and TRBJ2-1; possible D gene TRBD1, 6 bases. The sequenced sample was T cells isolated from PBMCs. This clonotype originated in a human donor in good health. CDR3 loop: CASSFRDTNYNEQFF. In DNA form, the CDR3 reads TGTGCCAGCAGCTTCCGGGACACCAACTACAATGAGCAGTTCTTC.